Below, 23 T cell receptor beta chains from the same sample are listed, as sequenced in a study of human T cells and chemical hapten exposure. TCRdb independently ran MiXCR on the RACE reads; one entry per CDR3 protein. The sample carries about 82,000 distinct CDR3 sequences, roughly 13% recorded once. The time point is: patch test 3, about 24 weeks after DPC sensitization. Regarding treatment: therapeutic diphenylcyclopropenone sensitization with weekly scalp DPC. The sample in question was whole blood, obtained in connection with sensitization to the hapten diphenylcyclopropenone (DPC). The receptors were gathered from a woman aged 50 to 65 with alopecia areata. Some clones in this sample may be carry-over from other donors' samples.

This clonotype appeared many times. The rearrangement joins TRBV18 to TRBJ1-1; D unclear. The CDR3 has 17 residues. CDR1 KGHSH and CDR2 LQKENI come from the germline V gene. V lost 1 base, J lost 0 bases, and 15 bases lay in between. CDR3 residues: CASSPLPVTSMNTEAFF. Here the CDR3 DNA reads TGTGCCAGCTCACCACTGCCCGTGACTTCCATGAACACTGAAGCTTTCTTT. Full variable domain (rest looked up from reference TRBV18 and TRBJ1-1): NAGVMQNPRHLVRRRGQEARLRCSPMKGHSHVYWYRQLPEEGLKFMVYLQKENIIDESGMPKERFSAEFPKEGPSILRIQQVVRGDSAAYFCASSPLPVTSMNTEAFFGQGTRLTVV.

V usage is TRBV5-6 and J usage is TRBJ2-7; 7 bases align to TRBD1. The CDR3 extends over 15 amino acids. Germline V CDR1 and CDR2: SGHDT, YYEEEE. J was trimmed by 4 bases and V by 4 bases; bases with no gene match: 11. CDR3 in amino acids: CASSRATGQKYEQYF. In DNA form, the CDR3 reads TGTGCCAGCAGCCGGGCGACAGGGCAAAAGTACGAGCAGTACTTC.

This clonotype occurred a few times. The chain joins TRBV10-3 to TRBJ2-7; TRBD2 is a possible D gene (6 bases). The V gene's germline CDR1 is ENHRY and CDR2 SYGVKD. This CDR3 contains 15 residues. Trimming took off 6 bases at V and 3 bases at J, with 18 bases between the two ends. The CDR3 coding sequence is TGTGCCATCAGAGGCGGCCGGGAGTCCCTCTACGAGCAGTACTTC. Amino acid sequence: CAIRGGRESLYEQYF.

This clonotype turned up a few times. The chain uses TRBV5-1 and TRBJ2-1; D call uncertain. The germline CDR1 and CDR2 sequences are SGHRS and YFSETQ. The V and J ends lost 2 bases and 0 bases respectively, with 12 bases between them. The CDR3 is made up of 16 amino acids. The CDR3 sequence is CASSFARVTSYNEQFF. CDR3 DNA: TGCGCCAGCAGCTTTGCTAGGGTTACCTCCTACAATGAGCAGTTCTTC.

The chain joins TRBV29-1 to TRBJ1-1; D gene uncertain. Germline assignment: CDR1 SQVTM and CDR2 ANQGSEA. This CDR3 has 13 amino acids. Trimming took 2 bases from V and 0 from J, leaving 7 bases between them. CDR3 nucleotide sequence: TGCAGCGTTGAATTACATCTGAACACTGAAGCTTTCTTT. It yields the protein CSVELHLNTEAFF.

The sample holds a few counts of this clonotype. The chain's CDR3 is CSVEQGEKLFF. As DNA, the CDR3 is TGCAGCGTTGAGCAGGGTGAAAAACTGTTTTTT. V gene TRBV29-1 combines with J gene TRBJ1-4; D is perhaps TRBD1 (5 bases). There are 11 residues in the CDR3. The V gene's germline CDR1 is SQVTM and CDR2 ANQGSEA. Trimming cost V 3 bases and J 7 bases, with 6 bases left between them.

This chain joins TRBV11-1 and TRBJ2-2; weak D call: TRBD2 (6 bases). V was shortened by 6 bases and J by 5 bases, with 10 bases between the two germline ends. Germline loops: CDR1 SGHAT, CDR2 FQDESV (reference sequence). The CDR3 runs 13 residues. CDR3 nucleotide sequence: TGTGCCAGCAGGAGGGAGGAGACCGGGGAGCTGTTTTTT. It encodes CASRREETGELFF.

The chain recombines TRBV12-3 or TRBV12-4 with TRBJ2-5; TRBD2 might be the D (6 bases). V was shortened by 10 bases and J by 7 bases, with 16 bases between the two germline ends. CDR3 length: 12 amino acids. CDR3 nucleotides: TGTGCCAAGGACTCGGGGGTGCGGACCCAGTACTTC. Residues: CAKDSGVRTQYF.

This clonotype was counted at least ten times. The J gene is TRBJ2-2, the V gene TRBV10-3, with no clear D. V was cut by 0 bases and J by 4 bases, with 9 bases left in between. The CDR3 spans 15 residues. Germline lookup yields CDR1 ENHRY and CDR2 SYGVKD. CDR3 loop: CAISESTRTTGELFF. CDR3 DNA: TGTGCCATCAGTGAGTCCACCAGGACCACCGGGGAGCTGTTTTTT.

This clonotype has a handful of counts. The chain combines TRBV5-1 with TRBJ2-1; 7 positions match TRBD2. The CDR3 extends over 15 amino acids. Unmatched junction bases numbered 5, after V lost 0 bases and J lost 5 bases. Germline CDR1 and CDR2: SGHRS and YFSETQ. This CDR3 reads CASSLVGTTNNEQFF. CDR3 bases: TGCGCCAGCAGCTTGGTTGGGACTACCAACAATGAGCAGTTCTTC.

This clonotype appeared many times. The chain employs TRBV12-3 or TRBV12-4 and TRBJ1-1; 9 nucleotides align to TRBD1. J lost 4 bases, V lost 6 bases, and 6 bases had no gene match. The length of the CDR3 is 14 residues. DNA for the CDR3: TGTGCCAGCAGAGGGACAGGGCGAATCACTGAAGCTTTCTTT. Residues: CASRGTGRITEAFF.

The chain combines TRBV7-9 with TRBJ2-5; D is unresolved. The germline CDR1 and CDR2 sequences are SEHNR and FQNEAQ (reference sequence). This CDR3 spans 13 amino acids. With 4 bases removed from V and 5 bases from J, the gap between germline ends came to 11 bases. CDR3 sequence (DNA): TGTGCCAGCAGCTCGATAGGTGGGGAGACCCAGTACTTC. It translates to CASSSIGGETQYF.

The J gene is TRBJ2-5, the V gene TRBV9, with 8 bases matching TRBD1. Germline CDR1 is SGDLS and CDR2 is YYNGEE. With 4 bases clipped from V and 4 bases from J, the junction kept 3 bases outside the gene matches. The CDR3 consists of 13 residues. CDR3 region: CASSLTGAETQYF. CDR3 DNA sequence: TGTGCCAGCAGCCTGACAGGGGCAGAGACCCAGTACTTC.

There are a few counts of this clonotype. This rearrangement joins TRBV29-1 to TRBJ2-3; D remains unclear. The length of the CDR3 is 11 residues. Between the trimmed V and J ends, which lost 7 bases and 5 bases, there was a span of 10 bases. CDR1 and CDR2 (germline): SQVTM, ANQGSEA. DNA for the CDR3: TGCAGCGGCGTGATAATAGATACGCAGTATTTT. Its translation: CSGVIIDTQYF.

This clonotype was picked up many times. The chain employs TRBV7-2 and TRBJ2-7, with 13 nucleotides matching TRBD2. The J segment lost 4 bases and the V segment lost 5 bases, leaving 5 bases of the junction unmatched. Per germline, CDR1 SGHTA and CDR2 FQGNSA. CDR3 length equals 15 residues. The CDR3 sequence: CASSVTSGRQYEQYF. CDR3 nucleotides: TGTGCCAGCAGCGTGACTAGCGGGAGGCAGTACGAGCAGTACTTC.

The chain recombines TRBV4-2 with TRBJ1-2, with D hard to call. The germline CDR1 and CDR2 sequences are LGHNA and YNFKEQ. Between the trimmed V and J ends, which lost 0 bases and 8 bases, there was a span of 4 bases. The CDR3 consists of 11 residues. CDR3 sequence: CASSQDGGYTF. The CDR3 nucleotides are TGTGCCAGCAGCCAAGACGGGGGCTACACCTTC.

This clonotype was recorded many times. The chain is built from TRBV11-2 and TRBJ1-1; D gene ambiguous. Trimming pared 5 bases from V and 11 bases from J, leaving 15 bases between. This CDR3 region has 12 residues. Per the germline V gene, CDR1 is SGHAT and CDR2 is FQNNGV. Here the CDR3 reads CASSPSPNNAFF. As DNA, the CDR3 is TGTGCCAGCAGCCCTTCGCCAAACAACGCTTTCTTT.

This clonotype was detected only a few times. V usage is TRBV10-3 and J usage is TRBJ1-4; no definite D call. The CDR3 consists of 16 residues. The ends were cut back, 2 bases at V and 0 bases at J, with 10 bases in the middle. CDR1 ENHRY and CDR2 SYGVKD come from the germline V gene. This CDR3 is CAISERFTATNEKLFF. Here the CDR3 DNA reads TGTGCCATCAGTGAGAGATTCACCGCAACTAATGAAAAACTGTTTTTT.

The V call is TRBV12-3 or TRBV12-4, the J call TRBJ2-1, with D tentatively TRBD2 (5 bases). There are 11 residues in the CDR3. Trimming shortened V by 5 bases and J by 7 bases, and 6 bases separated the two germline ends. The CDR3 coding sequence is TGTGCCAGCAGTCGGAGGAATGAGCAGTTCTTC. Amino acid sequence: CASSRRNEQFF.

The table lists this clonotype with a few counts. The V call is TRBV30, the J call TRBJ1-6; D possibly corresponds to TRBD1 (5 bases). The CDR3 loop spans 15 amino acids. Germline CDR1 and CDR2: GTSNPN and SVGIG (reference sequence). Trimming left V 0 bases short and J 7 bases short, with 13 bases between. CDR3 region: CAWSVGDRGNSPLHF. Written as DNA, the CDR3 is TGTGCCTGGAGTGTAGGGGACCGAGGAAATTCACCCCTCCACTTT.

The CDR3 DNA sequence: TGCGCCAGCAGCCAAGATCGGCCCCTCGTGGAGTACCAAGAGACCCAGTACTTC. Translation gives CASSQDRPLVEYQETQYF. The V gene is TRBV4-1, the J gene TRBJ2-5, with D unclear. There are 18 residues in the CDR3. Germline V gene data show CDR1 as MGHRA and CDR2 as YSYEKL. Trimming took off 0 bases at V and 0 bases at J, with 17 bases between the two ends.

This clonotype was seen a few times. This chain links TRBV3-1 with TRBJ2-1; 11 nucleotides align to TRBD2. In germline, CDR1 is LGHDT, CDR2 YNNKEL (reference sequence). The V segment lost 1 base and the J segment 7 bases; nucleotides outside the gene matches: 9. The CDR3 length is 17 residues. The CDR3 nucleotides read TGTGCCAGCAGCCAAGGTACTAGCGGGAGTCGGGTGAATGAGCAGTTCTTC. Protein: CASSQGTSGSRVNEQFF.

Ten or more counts support this clonotype. The rearrangement uses TRBV10-3 and TRBJ1-1; tentatively, D is TRBD1 (5 bases). This CDR3 comprises 11 residues. The germline V and J ends were trimmed by 6 bases and 4 bases, with 6 bases remaining between them. Germline V CDR1 and CDR2: ENHRY, SYGVKD. The CDR3 DNA reads as TGTGCCATCAGGGGACTCACTGAAGCTTTCTTT. Its protein product is CAIRGLTEAFF.